Reported below is one T cell receptor beta chain. The antigen remains unidentified. Trimming took off 1 base at V and 1 base at J, with 1 base between the two ends. CDR1 and CDR2 (germline): SEHNR, FQNEAQ (reference sequence). The CDR3 is made up of 12 amino acids. Generated by immunoSEQ multiplex PCR, the TCRdb table keeps only in-frame clones and is missing some. The data contain about 150,000 clones, about nine tenths of them singletons. The sample originates from a study of graft-versus-host responses after intestinal transplantation. Study-wide background: Induction with anti-thymocyte globulin, then tacrolimus and steroids for three to four years, was given to all recipients. Study-wide results and limits: Recipient marrow held GvH clones, some first seen in ileum or blood.

This receptor was obtained from a human donor who received an intestinal transplant. V gene TRBV7-9 combines with J gene TRBJ1-2; no clear D. Here the sequenced sample was unstimulated CD4+ T cells sorted from spleen or lymph node cells, taken before intestinal transplant. The CDR3 loop is CASSLDNYGYTF. CDR3 DNA: TGTGCCAGCAGCTTAGATAACTATGGCTACACCTTC. The variable domain in full, completed from reference TRBV7-9 and TRBJ1-2, reads DTGVSQNPRHKITKRGQNVTFRCDPISEHNRLYWYRQTLGQGPEFLTYFQNEAQLEKSRLLSDRFSAERPKGSFSTLEIQRTEQGDSAMYLCASSLDNYGYTFGSGTRLTVV.